The subject of this entry is one TCR beta chain. The data were taken from a study of blood T cell repertoires in COVID-19. Original methodology: By means of reference gene primer amplification, nucleated cell counts were estimated. TCRdb keeps only in-frame clones here, not all; method: immunoSEQ multiplex PCR. V and J calls and clone size are those listed in that table; D and trimming were worked out from the DNA. The data show about 320,000 clones, 90% seen once. This CDR3 spans 15 amino acids. Trimming took 0 bases from V and 9 from J; bases not matched to a gene: 5. Germline V lookup: CDR1 SGHTA, CDR2 FQGTGA. Clinical history reported by participants formed the basis on which cohorts were assigned.

The V gene is TRBV7-3, the J gene TRBJ2-1; 10 bases fit TRBD2. This clonotype originated in a man aged 60 to 75 who had recovered from COVID-19. The specimen was PBMCs or T cells enriched from blood (not recorded which). The chain's CDR3 is CASSLTSGRSGEQFF. CDR3 in DNA: TGTGCCAGCAGCTTAACTAGCGGGAGGTCAGGTGAGCAGTTCTTC.